The 26 T cell receptor beta chains below all came from one sample that was sequenced in a study of T cells in Graves' hyperthyroidism and ophthalmopathy. The source material, RNA transcripts, was used to amplify TCR beta CDR3 regions. First-round RT-PCR targeting the TCR CDR3 was performed with the HTBI primer set. TCRdb redid the calling of the multiplex PCR reads with MiXCR, one entry per CDR3 protein. Of about 380,000 distinct CDR3 sequences in the sample, about 18% are singletons; the top ten hold 40% to 45%. The sequencing input was blood. All receptors derive from a man between 18 and 35 years old with Graves' ophthalmopathy.

In this sample, this clonotype turned up many times. This chain uses TRBV28 with TRBJ2-7, with TRBD1 matching 7 bases. In germline, CDR1 is MDHEN, CDR2 SYDVKM. The V segment lost 2 bases and the J segment 6 bases; nucleotides outside the gene matches: 10. The CDR3 has 15 residues. CDR3 sequence (DNA): TGTGCCAGCAGTTTACTGACAGGGATGACGTTCGAGCAGTACTTC. Translating gives CASSLLTGMTFEQYF.

The rearrangement joins TRBV10-3 to TRBJ2-3; D possibly matches TRBD1 or TRBD2 (6 bases each). CDR1 ENHRY and CDR2 SYGVKD come from the germline V gene. V lost 3 bases, J lost 0 bases, and 10 bases lay in between. CDR3 length equals 15 residues. The CDR3 nucleotides are TGTGCCATCAGTGAAATAGGGGGGAGCACAGATACGCAGTATTTT. This sequence encodes CAISEIGGSTDTQYF.

In this sample, this clonotype turned up a few times. The rearrangement links TRBV5-6 to TRBJ1-2, with D perhaps matching TRBD1 (6 bases). V lost 4 bases to trimming and J lost 6 bases, with 16 bases between them. The CDR3 runs to 14 residues. Germline lookup yields CDR1 SGHDT and CDR2 YYEEEE. In nucleotides, the CDR3 is TGTGCCAGCAGCCGCATACAGGGTTACGATGGCTACACCTTC. The encoded protein is CASSRIQGYDGYTF.

This clonotype occurred a few times. The V and J genes are TRBV19 and TRBJ2-7; 8 nucleotides match TRBD1. The CDR3 sequence is 15 residues long. Per the germline V gene, CDR1 is LNHDA and CDR2 is SQIVND (reference sequence). V lost 0 bases to trimming and J lost 6 bases; unmatched junction nucleotides: 7. CDR3: CASSIERTGNREQYF. DNA of the CDR3: TGTGCCAGTAGTATAGAGCGGACAGGGAACCGCGAGCAGTACTTC.

In this sample, this clonotype turned up a few times. CDR3: CSAPKGGDSPLHF. CDR3 coding DNA: TGCAGTGCCCCTAAAGGGGGGGATTCACCCCTCCACTTT. The V gene is TRBV20-1, the J gene TRBJ1-6, with a tentative D call TRBD1 (6 bases). Trimming pared 6 bases from V and 8 bases from J, leaving 14 bases between. CDR1 and CDR2 from the germline V gene are DFQATT and SNEGSKA (reference sequence). The CDR3 spans 13 residues.

The rearrangement links TRBV4-1 to TRBJ2-2; no reliable D call. The CDR3 loop spans 16 amino acids. V shed 1 base and J shed 0 bases, with 9 bases lying between them. Per germline, CDR1 MGHRA and CDR2 YSYEKL. CDR3 region: CASSQVDGPNTGELFF. In nucleotides, the CDR3 is TGCGCCAGCAGCCAAGTGGACGGACCGAACACCGGGGAGCTGTTTTTT.

The table lists this clonotype with many counts. V gene TRBV20-1 combines with J gene TRBJ1-4; TRBD1 matches 8 bases. The germline V gene has CDR1 DFQATT and CDR2 SNEGSKA (reference sequence). V shed 4 bases and J 7 bases; nucleotides not matched to a gene: 5. The length of the CDR3 is 13 residues. As DNA, the CDR3 is TGCAGTGCTACGACAGGGGACGTTGAAAAACTGTTTTTT. Protein: CSATTGDVEKLFF.

The rearrangement joins TRBV4-2 to TRBJ1-1; D may be TRBD1 (6 bases). The germline V gene has CDR1 LGHNA and CDR2 YNFKEQ. Trimming took 6 bases from V and 3 from J, leaving 17 bases between them. The CDR3 contains 15 residues. CDR3 nucleotides: TGTGCCAGCAGTCCGCGGACGGGGGCGGACACTGAAGCTTTCTTT. Translation: CASSPRTGADTEAFF.

This clonotype was seen many times. This chain links TRBV27 with TRBJ1-1; D gene uncertain. Germline V gene lookup returns CDR1 MNHEY and CDR2 SMNVEV (reference sequence). The CDR3 spans 14 residues. Trimming removed 1 base from V and 3 bases from J, with 9 bases in between. CDR3 sequence (DNA): TGTGCCAGCAGTTTATGGGATGGAGACACTGAAGCTTTCTTT. This encodes CASSLWDGDTEAFF.

The J gene is TRBJ2-2, the V gene TRBV9, with 11 bases fitting TRBD1. Germline-derived CDR1 and CDR2 are SGDLS and YYNGEE. There are 16 residues in the CDR3. Trimming cost V 5 bases and J 8 bases; bases outside gene matches: 11. CDR3 in amino acids: CASRAPGQGAQGELFF. CDR3 sequence (DNA): TGTGCCAGCAGGGCCCCCGGACAGGGGGCGCAAGGGGAGCTGTTTTTT.

This rearrangement joins TRBV5-1 to TRBJ2-3, with TRBD1 matching over 8 bases. Germline V gene lookup returns CDR1 SGHRS and CDR2 YFSETQ. J lost 4 bases, V lost 4 bases, and 8 bases had no gene match. This CDR3 contains 15 residues. The DNA of the CDR3 is TGCGCCAGCAGCCCCAACAGGGGGACGGCAGATACGCAGTATTTT. This gives the protein CASSPNRGTADTQYF.

This clonotype was detected only a few times. The chain carries TRBV24-1 and TRBJ1-5; tentatively, D is TRBD1 (5 bases). This CDR3 contains 13 residues. The germline gives CDR1 KGHDR, CDR2 SFDVKD. The germline V and J ends were trimmed by 4 bases and 5 bases, with 8 bases remaining between them. In DNA form, the CDR3 reads TGTGCCACCAGTGAGCAGGGTTATCAGCCCCAGCATTTT. Protein sequence: CATSEQGYQPQHF.

To note about this clonotype: This sequence may be a read error, since a much larger clone differs from it by one base. The chain couples TRBV6-1 to TRBJ2-7; 12 nucleotides line up with TRBD2. The CDR3 consists of 15 residues. Germline values: CDR1 MNHNS, CDR2 SASEGT. CDR3: CASSDPSGGAIERYF. CDR3 DNA sequence: TGTGCCAGCAGTGACCCTAGCGGGGGGGCCATCGAGCGGTACTTC.

The chain employs TRBV6-1 and TRBJ1-5, with TRBD1 identical over 9 bases. This CDR3 has 14 amino acids. The ends lost 5 bases at V and 7 bases at J; junction bases unmatched: 6. Germline CDR1 is MNHNS and CDR2 is SASEGT. CDR3 nucleotides: TGTGCCAGCAGTCGGGACAGGGTAGCACAGCCCCAGCATTTT. Its protein product is CASSRDRVAQPQHF.

The chain carries TRBV20-1 and TRBJ2-1; possibly TRBD2 for D (6 bases). The CDR3 length is 15 residues. The V end lost 5 bases, the J end lost 6 bases, and 20 bases lay between the germline ends. The germline gives CDR1 DFQATT, CDR2 SNEGSKA (reference sequence). CDR3 in amino acids: CSAGGYSTSSNEQFF. The CDR3 coding sequence is TGCAGTGCTGGAGGGTACAGCACTAGTTCCAATGAGCAGTTCTTC.

The CDR3 nucleotides are TGTGCCAGCAGTTTATCGGGACAGGGAGGATACGAGCAGTACTTC. Protein sequence: CASSLSGQGGYEQYF. The rearrangement links TRBV2 to TRBJ2-7; 9 nucleotides agree with TRBD1. Per the germline V gene, CDR1 is SNHLY and CDR2 is FYNNEI. V shed 5 bases, J shed 4 bases, and the junction held 9 bases outside the gene matches. This CDR3 spans 15 amino acids.

This clonotype was observed a few times. The chain has TRBV25-1 and TRBJ2-1; unclear D gene. Germline CDR1 reads MGHDK; CDR2 reads SYGVNS. There are 14 residues in the CDR3. V was shortened by 3 bases and J by 6 bases, with 12 bases between the two germline ends. The CDR3 here is CASSDSRRGNEQFF. For the CDR3, the DNA is TGTGCCAGCAGTGATTCCCGAAGAGGCAATGAGCAGTTCTTC.

The sample holds many counts of this clonotype. The rearrangement links TRBV27 to TRBJ2-1; 10 nucleotides align to TRBD1. After removal of 3 bases from V and 6 bases from J, the junction contained 11 bases not matched to a gene. Germline values: CDR1 MNHEY, CDR2 SMNVEV (reference sequence). The CDR3 consists of 17 residues. The CDR3 protein is CASSFLVAGTGVNEQFF. DNA for the CDR3: TGTGCCAGCAGTTTTTTGGTTGCCGGGACAGGGGTCAATGAGCAGTTCTTC.

V is TRBV27 and J is TRBJ1-5; 7 nucleotides align to TRBD1. The CDR3 spans 14 residues. Germline V gives CDR1 MNHEY, CDR2 SMNVEV (reference sequence). Trimming at V came to 3 bases and at J to 6 bases, leaving 5 bases not matched to a gene. This CDR3 is CASSLKGASQPQHF. In nucleotides, the CDR3 is TGTGCCAGCAGTTTGAAGGGGGCCAGTCAGCCCCAGCATTTT.

This clonotype was observed at least ten times. This sequence joins TRBV19 and TRBJ2-2; TRBD2 agrees at 9 bases. There are 15 residues in the CDR3. V lost 4 bases to trimming and J lost 2 bases; unmatched junction nucleotides: 2. Per the germline V gene, CDR1 is LNHDA and CDR2 is SQIVND (reference sequence). CDR3 in DNA: TGTGCCAGTAGTACTAGCGGGGCAAACACCGGGGAGCTGTTTTTT. Its protein is CASSTSGANTGELFF.

This clonotype was observed a few times. The rearrangement joins TRBV3-1 to TRBJ2-3; 8 bases align to TRBD2. Germline V gives CDR1 LGHDT, CDR2 YNNKEL (reference sequence). The CDR3 length is 16 residues. Trimming cost V 3 bases and J 2 bases; bases outside gene matches: 7. The CDR3 reads CASSQVRGATTDTQYF. CDR3 nucleotides: TGTGCCAGCAGCCAGGTGCGGGGGGCCACCACAGATACGCAGTATTTT.

CDR3 loop: CASSYGTGNNEQFF. The CDR3 DNA reads as TGTGCCAGCAGTTACGGGACAGGGAACAATGAGCAGTTCTTC. V gene TRBV6-5 combines with J gene TRBJ2-1; 9 nucleotides match TRBD1. Germline V gene lookup returns CDR1 MNHEY and CDR2 SVGAGI. V lost 2 bases and J lost 5; bases outside the gene matches: 1. The CDR3 runs 14 residues.

With respect to this clonotype: A junction end diverges from the germline sequence, so it may reflect a read error. The V call is TRBV19, the J call TRBJ2-1; 9 bases line up with TRBD2. The length of the CDR3 is 15 residues. Germline V gene lookup returns CDR1 LNHDA and CDR2 SQIVND (reference sequence). The CDR3 DNA reads as TGTGCCAGTAGTAGTAGCGGGGGCATCTACGATGAGCAGTTCTTC. Residues: CASSSSGGIYDEQFF. The full variable domain, completed using reference TRBV19 and TRBJ2-1, is DGGITQSPKYLFRKEGQNVTLSCEQNLNHDAMYWYRQDPGQGLRLIYYSQIVNDFQKGDIAEGYSVSREKKESFPLTVTSAQKNPTAFYLCASSSSGGIYDEQFFGPGTRLTVL.

This clonotype has more than one count but fewer than ten. The chain carries TRBV10-3 and TRBJ1-2, with D maybe TRBD1 (5 bases). Germline-derived CDR1 and CDR2 are ENHRY and SYGVKD. The CDR3 covers 11 residues. Trimming removed 4 bases from V and 7 bases from J, with 7 bases in between. CDR3 sequence: CAISGQGGYTF. CDR3 in DNA: TGTGCCATCAGTGGGCAGGGTGGCTACACCTTC.

This clonotype was picked up many times. CDR3: CASSLVRTSGAEQYF. Here the CDR3 DNA reads TGTGCCAGCAGCTTAGTAAGGACTAGCGGGGCCGAGCAGTACTTC. The V and J genes are TRBV7-2 and TRBJ2-7; 12 nucleotides align to TRBD2. Germline V gene sequence: CDR1 SGHTA, CDR2 FQGNSA. The CDR3 length is 15 residues. The V gene end was trimmed by 1 base and the J gene end by 6 bases; junction bases not matched to a gene: 4.

This clonotype occurred many times. The rearrangement uses TRBV3-1 and TRBJ2-5, with D hard to call. This CDR3 has 13 residues. Germline V gene data show CDR1 as LGHDT and CDR2 as YNNKEL (reference sequence). The germline V and J ends were trimmed by 9 bases and 5 bases, with 16 bases remaining between them. This CDR3 is CASRVNLMETQYF. In nucleotides, the CDR3 is TGTGCCAGTAGGGTCAACCTGATGGAGACCCAGTACTTC.